The source of this T cell receptor beta chain is a study of T cell responses to AZD1222 COVID-19 vaccine. Study-wide findings and caveats: Researchers report vaccine-associated CD4 TCRs spanning spike, with dominance at 160-218 and 743-854. All repertoire sampling was performed exclusively after the peak T cell response. Spike-specific TCR repertoires showed rising breadth and depth after two AZD1222 doses.

The protocol was immunoSEQ multiplex PCR, while the TCRdb copy is restricted to in-frame clones and leaves out a portion. Of about 200,000 clones detected, about 92% appear once; the ten largest clones hold about 4%. CDR1 ENHRY and CDR2 SYGVKD come from the germline V gene. The ends lost 5 bases at V and 7 bases at J; junction bases unmatched: 3. This CDR3 spans 12 amino acids. In regard to this clone: Its antigen is as yet unknown.

The sequence was obtained from an adult who received the MenACWY meningococcal vaccine as a control. This chain uses TRBV10-3 with TRBJ2-5, with 8 positions matching TRBD1. The sequenced sample was peripheral blood, obtained 28 days after the second dose of the MenACWY control vaccine. The CDR3: CAISRGQGTQYF. In DNA form, the CDR3 reads TGTGCCATCAGTCGAGGACAGGGGACCCAGTACTTC.